One T cell receptor beta chain is described in this entry. The antigen is not known. These data are taken from a study of blood T cells in healthy people across ages. Germline lookup yields CDR1 MNHEY and CDR2 SVGAGI. The CDR3 sequence is 12 residues long. V was shortened by 6 bases and J by 7 bases, with 12 bases between the two germline ends. It was with a sample-barcoded 5' primer and a J-beta primer mix that a second PCR of roughly 6 to 12 cycles was run. TCRdb independently ran MiXCR on the 5' RACE reads; one entry per CDR3 protein. Here the sample spans approximately 1.5 million distinct CDR3 sequences, roughly a third being singletons. Study observations and caveats: Diversity was higher, and naive CD4+ cells more numerous, in long-lived donors than in aged donors. No one knew whether donors had CMV, which possibly confounded expanded clonotype changes.

J is TRBJ1-2 and V is TRBV6-5, with D perhaps matching TRBD1 (5 bases). Specimen: blood. This sequence was found in a woman in her 30s in good health. The CDR3 is CASSEAGTGYTF. CDR3 sequence (DNA): TGTGCCAGCAGCGAGGCAGGGACTGGCTACACCTTC.